This TCR beta chain was sequenced during a study of monozygotic twins with inflammatory bowel disease. TCRdb re-called the 5' RACE reads and gives one entry per CDR3 protein, without DNA. The sample yields about 160,000 distinct CDR3 sequences, of which the top ten take up 2.4%. Investigators pulled total RNA out of whole blood and did not sort T cells. Study-level points and caveats: Among twins, concordant and discordant pairs did not differ in repertoire similarity, possibly from limited power.

With respect to this clonotype: Antigen: not known.

Germline V lookup: CDR1 SGHAT, CDR2 FQNNGV. The CDR3 contains 18 residues. V usage is TRBV11-2 and J usage is TRBJ2-2; the TRBD2 assignment by TCRdb is unverifiable without DNA. Sequencing input: blood. This TCR derives from a human donor with ulcerative colitis or Crohn's disease, or a healthy co-twin of an affected twin (not recorded which). The CDR3 loop reads CASSLGVGDFSFGGELFF.